A selection of T cell receptor beta chains follows, all from one sample in a study of T cell responses to AZD1222 COVID-19 vaccine. Measured with immunoSEQ multiplex PCR; TCRdb has only the in-frame clones, and not every one. This table has 170,000 or so clones, roughly 87% appearing once. Sequenced material: peripheral blood, taken on day 0 of AZD1222 vaccination. These receptors were taken from an adult in good health. CDR3s include the opening cysteine and the closing phenylalanine or tryptophan. The order of the fields is clone size, J gene, CDR3 length, V gene, CDR3 protein. Not all rows give a size; the values are once, few, many and, for expanded clones, a class.

few | TRBJ2-3 | 15 | TRBV6-5 | CASRLLAGLSDTQYF
. | TRBJ1-3 | 12 | TRBV29-1 | CSGQASGNTIYF
. | TRBJ1-3 | 18 | TRBV7-6 | CASSLVESRQGTGNTIYF
. | TRBJ2-5 | 14 | TRBV7-3 | CASSWAGAQETQYF
. | TRBJ2-1 | 13 | TRBV28 | CASGGHTYNEQFF
. | TRBJ2-5 | 15 | TRBV5-1 | CASSYRGTSAETQYF
. | TRBJ1-1 | 12 | TRBV5-1 | CASRRTGDEAFF
. | TRBJ1-1 | 13 | TRBV6-5 | CASSPQGYPEAFF
. | TRBJ1-2 | 15 | TRBV28 | CASSWGTGSLSGYTF
. | TRBJ2-5 | 16 | TRBV28 | CASSLHLAGVQETQYF
. | TRBJ1-2 | 16 | TRBV6-6 | CASSYSRFGTNYGYTF
. | TRBJ2-7 | 15 | TRBV11-2 | CASSPGRTGSYEQYF